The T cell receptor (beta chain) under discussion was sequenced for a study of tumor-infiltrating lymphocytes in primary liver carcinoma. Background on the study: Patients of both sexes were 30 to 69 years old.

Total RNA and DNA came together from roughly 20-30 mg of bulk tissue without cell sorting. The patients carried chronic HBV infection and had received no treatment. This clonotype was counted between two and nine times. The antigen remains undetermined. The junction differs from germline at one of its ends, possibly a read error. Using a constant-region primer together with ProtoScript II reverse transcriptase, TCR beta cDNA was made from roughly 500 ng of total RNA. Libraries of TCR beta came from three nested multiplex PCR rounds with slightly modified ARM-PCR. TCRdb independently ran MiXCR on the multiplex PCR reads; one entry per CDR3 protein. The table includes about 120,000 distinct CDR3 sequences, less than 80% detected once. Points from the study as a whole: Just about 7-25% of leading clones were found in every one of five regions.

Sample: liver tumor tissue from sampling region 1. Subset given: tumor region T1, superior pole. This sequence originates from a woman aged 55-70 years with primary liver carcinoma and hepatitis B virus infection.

The CDR3 sequence is CASSSIGTEVALF. The CDR3 nucleotides are TGTGCCAGCAGCTCAATTGGGACAGAGGTAGCTCTCTTT. V and J are TRBV11-3 and TRBJ1-1, with 7 nucleotides matching TRBD1. The length of the CDR3 is 13 residues. The germline CDR1 and CDR2 sequences are SGHNT and YENEEA.